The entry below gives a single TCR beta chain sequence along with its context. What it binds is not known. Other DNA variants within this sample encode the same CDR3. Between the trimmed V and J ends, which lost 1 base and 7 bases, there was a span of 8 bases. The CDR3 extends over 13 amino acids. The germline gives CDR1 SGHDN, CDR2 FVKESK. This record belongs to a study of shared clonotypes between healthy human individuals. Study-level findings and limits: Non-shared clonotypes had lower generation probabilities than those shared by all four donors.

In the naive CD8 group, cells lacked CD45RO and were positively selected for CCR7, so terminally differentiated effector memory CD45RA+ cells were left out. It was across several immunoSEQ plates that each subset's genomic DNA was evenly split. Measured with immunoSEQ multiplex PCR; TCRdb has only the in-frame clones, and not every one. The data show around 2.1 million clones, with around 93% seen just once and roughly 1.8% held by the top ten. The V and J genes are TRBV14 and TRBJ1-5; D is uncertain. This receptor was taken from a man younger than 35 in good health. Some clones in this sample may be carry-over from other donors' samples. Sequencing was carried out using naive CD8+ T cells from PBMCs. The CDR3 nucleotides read TGTGCCAGCAGCCAAGGCGGGAGCCAGCCCCAGCATTTT. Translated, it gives CASSQGGSQPQHF.